This T cell receptor beta chain was recovered during a study of CD8+CD57+ T cells in acquired aplastic anemia. The overall study: The mean DNA yield obtained from sorted CD4+ and CD8+ cells came to roughly 3.4 ug. The study's findings and limits: It was found that some 31 CD8+ CDR3 sequences were shared between patients and controls.

A remark on this clonotype: Its target is unknown.

The CDR3 spans 13 residues. The V and J ends lost 3 bases and 9 bases respectively, with 15 bases between them. Germline V gives CDR1 SGHDT, CDR2 YYEEEE. Both TCR beta VDJ combination and CDR3 sequence profiling were carried out. Genomic DNA was the template for this profiling. TCRdb re-analysed the reads in MiXCR, keeping a single row per CDR3 protein. The sample lists some 410,000 distinct CDR3 sequences, roughly 64% seen once, with approximately 4% in the top ten. The TCR originated in a human donor in good health, serving as a control. The V and J genes are TRBV5-6 and TRBJ1-1; no reliable D call. Material: sorted CD4+, CD8+, or CD8+CD57+ T cells (not recorded which) from PBMCs. CDR3 sequence reads: CASSSVLGEQAFF. The CDR3 DNA is TGTGCCAGCAGCTCAGTCCTGGGCGAGCAAGCTTTCTTT. Together with reference TRBV5-6 and TRBJ1-1, the CDR3 gives the full variable domain: DAGVTQSPTHLIKTRGQQVTLRCSPKSGHDTVSWYQQALGQGPQFIFQYYEEEERQRGNFPDRFSGHQFPNYSSELNVNALLLGDSALYLCASSSVLGEQAFFGQGTRLTVV.